This T cell receptor beta chain was obtained from a study of cytomegalovirus exposure and HLA in healthy donors. V lost 1 base and J 7 bases, leaving 10 bases between the germline ends. In germline, CDR1 is SGHTA, CDR2 FQGNSA. The CDR3 extends over 13 amino acids. About this clone itself: As yet, its antigen is unknown.

Overall study findings and caveats: Analysis was carried out at a later point, and it linked a missense DCLRE1C variant to TCR beta V- and J-gene trimming. The study flagged some 170 TCR beta chains as cytomegalovirus-associated. In a later analysis, common viral pathogens appeared linked to several of the most significant clusters.

Vbeta (60) and Jbeta (13) primers were used in the PCR. Assay used: immunoSEQ multiplex PCR; TCRdb lists only in-frame clones, some missing. The sample includes about 200,000 clones, 80% to 90% of them seen just once. This chain joins TRBV7-2 and TRBJ1-2, with a possible D match to TRBD1 (6 bases). The source is a man aged 35 to 55 in good health and CMV-seropositive. Sequencing was performed on PBMCs. In nucleotides, the CDR3 is TGTGCCAGCAGCTTAGTTGGCAGGGGTGGCTACACCTTC. Translated, it gives CASSLVGRGGYTF.